Presented here are 15 T cell receptor beta chains from one specimen sequenced in a study of T cells and copy number aberrations in small-cell lung cancer. Measured with immunoSEQ multiplex PCR; TCRdb has only the in-frame clones, and not every one. The data hold approximately 6,600 clones, with roughly 76% observed a single time. Input material: normal tissue next to the tumor. These receptors all stem from a woman in her seventies with small cell lung cancer. Some clones in this sample may be carry-over from other donors' samples.

The gene calls are TRBV7-3 and TRBJ1-1; a weak D match, TRBD1 (5 bases). Looked up from germline, CDR1 is SGHTA and CDR2 is FQGTGA. CDR3 length: 14 amino acids. V lost 2 bases, J lost 2 bases, and 9 bases lay in between. CDR3 nucleotides: TGTGCCAGCAGCTTAGAAGGGGACAACACTGAAGCTTTCTTT. As protein: CASSLEGDNTEAFF.

CDR3 residues: CASSMPSGRRGGHTDTQYF. The CDR3 DNA sequence: TGTGCCAGTAGTATGCCTAGCGGGAGGCGGGGGGGACACACAGATACGCAGTATTTT. The chain couples TRBV19 to TRBJ2-3, with 11 bases matching TRBD2. V trimming: 3 bases; J trimming: 2 bases; junction bases outside the gene matches: 13. In germline, CDR1 is LNHDA, CDR2 SQIVND (reference sequence). There are 19 residues in the CDR3.

This rearrangement joins TRBV12-5 to TRBJ2-3, with TRBD2 matching 12 bases. J gave up 9 bases and V 1 base, and 5 bases lay outside the gene matches. Germline CDR1 LGHNT, CDR2 FRNRAP. This CDR3 is built from 15 residues. CDR3 nucleotide sequence: TGTGCTAGTGGTTTGGCTCCTCTAGCGGGAGGGACGCAGTATTTT. Its translation: CASGLAPLAGGTQYF.

The chain recombines TRBV5-1 with TRBJ2-2; 7 positions agree with TRBD1. Per germline, CDR1 SGHRS and CDR2 YFSETQ. The length of the CDR3 is 14 residues. V trimming: 7 bases; J trimming: 6 bases; junction bases outside the gene matches: 9. For the CDR3, the DNA is TGCGCCAGCGGCCGACAGGGAGTGTCCGGGGAGCTGTTTTTT. It is translated as CASGRQGVSGELFF. The full variable domain, with the rest looked up from reference TRBV5-1 and TRBJ2-2, is KAGVTQTPRYLIKTRGQQVTLSCSPISGHRSVSWYQQTPGQGLQFLFEYFSETQRNKGNFPGRFSGRQFSNSRSEMNVSTLELGDSALYLCASGRQGVSGELFFGEGSRLTVL.

The chain carries TRBV18 and TRBJ2-1; TRBD1 aligns across 8 bases. CDR1 and CDR2 (germline): KGHSH, LQKENI. V dropped 2 bases and J dropped 2; count of bases not matched to a gene: 14. The CDR3 is 19 residues long. The CDR3 loop reads CASSPNGQGRGSAYNEQFF. In nucleotides, the CDR3 is TGTGCCAGCTCACCAAACGGACAGGGCAGGGGATCGGCCTACAATGAGCAGTTCTTC. Drawing the rest from reference TRBV18 and TRBJ2-1, the complete variable domain is NAGVMQNPRHLVRRRGQEARLRCSPMKGHSHVYWYRQLPEEGLKFMVYLQKENIIDESGMPKERFSAEFPKEGPSILRIQQVVRGDSAAYFCASSPNGQGRGSAYNEQFFGPGTRLTVL.

Within the sample, this clone is medium-sized. This chain uses TRBV7-9 with TRBJ2-1, with TRBD2 identical over 7 bases. The CDR3 is 15 residues long. Germline V gene data show CDR1 as SEHNR and CDR2 as FQNEAQ (reference sequence). The J segment lost 4 bases and the V segment lost 4 bases, leaving 7 bases of the junction unmatched. The CDR3 sequence: CASSSSGNSYNEQFF. Here the CDR3 DNA reads TGTGCCAGCAGCTCCAGCGGGAACTCTTACAATGAGCAGTTCTTC. The full variable domain, completed using reference TRBV7-9 and TRBJ2-1, is DTGVSQNPRHKITKRGQNVTFRCDPISEHNRLYWYRQTLGQGPEFLTYFQNEAQLEKSRLLSDRFSAERPKGSFSTLEIQRTEQGDSAMYLCASSSSGNSYNEQFFGPGTRLTVL.

The chain joins TRBV5-1 to TRBJ2-1; 11 nucleotides match TRBD2. The V gene's germline CDR1 is SGHRS and CDR2 YFSETQ. The CDR3 is 15 residues long. The ends lost 4 bases at V and 6 bases at J; junction bases unmatched: 6. The CDR3, as DNA: TGCGCCAGCAGCACTAGCGGGGGACTAGGCAATGAGCAGTTCTTC. The encoded protein is CASSTSGGLGNEQFF.

The J gene is TRBJ1-2, the V gene TRBV29-1; D is undetermined. CDR3 length: 13 amino acids. V shed 4 bases and J shed 4 bases, with 13 bases lying between them. The V gene's germline CDR1 is SQVTM and CDR2 ANQGSEA. CDR3 sequence: CSVASSGGYGYTF. The CDR3 coding sequence is TGCAGCGTTGCTTCTTCGGGAGGCTATGGCTACACCTTC.

This rearrangement joins TRBV5-1 to TRBJ2-1; 7 bases line up with TRBD2. The germline CDR1 and CDR2 sequences are SGHRS and YFSETQ. The CDR3 has 12 amino acids. V gave up 7 bases and J gave up 2 bases; unmatched junction bases: 0. The CDR3 DNA reads as TGCGCCAGCGGGACTACCTACAATGAGCAGTTCTTC. It codes for CASGTTYNEQFF.

V usage is TRBV4-1 and J usage is TRBJ2-7, with 8 bases that match TRBD1. With 1 base clipped from V and 1 base from J, the junction kept 6 bases outside the gene matches. CDR1 is MGHRA and CDR2 is YSYEKL in the germline V gene. The CDR3 sequence is 16 residues long. The CDR3, as DNA: TGCGCCAGCAGCCAAGGGCAGGACAGGGCATCCTACGAGCAGTACTTC. This codes for CASSQGQDRASYEQYF.

The V call is TRBV25-1, the J call TRBJ1-2, with D tentatively TRBD1 (6 bases). The length of the CDR3 is 12 residues. Trimming removed 3 bases from V and 7 bases from J, with 9 bases in between. Germline loops: CDR1 MGHDK, CDR2 SYGVNS. CDR3 region: CASSEQGTGYTF. CDR3 coding DNA: TGTGCCAGCAGTGAGCAGGGGACTGGCTACACCTTC.

This chain joins TRBV9 and TRBJ2-1, with 9 bases matching TRBD1. The CDR3 is made up of 15 amino acids. V gave up 0 bases and J gave up 7 bases; unmatched junction bases: 5. CDR1 is SGDLS and CDR2 is YYNGEE in the germline V gene. The CDR3 loop reads CASSVGGQGWNEQFF. In nucleotides, the CDR3 is TGTGCCAGCAGCGTAGGGGGACAGGGTTGGAATGAGCAGTTCTTC.

The chain employs TRBV5-1 and TRBJ2-2, with D unclear. The J call may be in error: the DNA end matches TRBJ1-3 better. The CDR3 loop spans 14 amino acids. Germline CDR1 SGHRS, CDR2 YFSETQ. CDR3 sequence: CASMMGGSGNTIYF. CDR3 in DNA: TGCGCCAGCATGATGGGCGGTTCTGGAAACACCATATATTTT.

V and J are TRBV2 and TRBJ2-1; 7 nucleotides line up with TRBD2. Germline CDR1 is SNHLY and CDR2 is FYNNEI. Germline trimming cut 6 bases from V and 5 bases from J; bases unmatched to any gene: 7. CDR3 length: 14 residues. CDR3 residues: CASRWRELNNEQFF. CDR3 DNA sequence: TGTGCCAGCAGGTGGCGGGAGTTAAACAATGAGCAGTTCTTC.

V usage is TRBV2 and J usage is TRBJ2-1; no clear D gene. From germline, CDR1 is SNHLY and CDR2 FYNNEI. The CDR3 spans 12 residues. Trimming took off 3 bases at V and 9 bases at J, with 9 bases between the two ends. This CDR3 is CASSDQGIEQFF. In DNA form, the CDR3 reads TGTGCCAGCAGTGACCAAGGAATTGAGCAGTTCTTC.